The 9 T cell receptor beta chains below were found in one sample sequenced in a study of T-cell memory formation after mild COVID-19. A single record per CDR3 protein comes from TCRdb applying MiXCR to the 5' RACE reads. The sample gives under 200,000 distinct CDR3 sequences, about a third of which show up once; approximately 12% is in the top ten. The sample consisted of PBMCs or a T cell subset sorted from them (not recorded which). These receptors were collected from an adult woman who had mild COVID-19 (a few samples of this study predate the infection). Cell type and time point are not known.

V is TRBV24-1 and J is TRBJ2-1, with D tentatively TRBD1 or TRBD2 (5 bases each). CDR1 and CDR2 (germline): KGHDR, SFDVKD. The V end was cut by 3 bases, the J end by 6 bases, with 17 bases between. The CDR3 contains 16 residues. CDR3 nucleotide sequence: TGTGCCACCAGTGATCCCCCAGGGAGTAAGGGCAATGAGCAGTTCTTC. The encoded protein is CATSDPPGSKGNEQFF.

Concerning this clonotype itself: At one of its ends the junction is not consistent with the germline gene, which may arise from a read error. The V call is TRBV6-2 or TRBV6-3, the J call TRBJ1-1; D gene ambiguous. Germline assignment: CDR1 MNHEY and CDR2 SVGEGT. The CDR3 consists of 12 residues. The CDR3 nucleotides read TGTGCAAGCAGTTATTACGGGGATGAAGCTTTCTTT. It specifies CASSYYGDEAFF.

This clonotype was detected a few times. The CDR3 bases are TGTGCCACCAGCAGAGGTAGTGGGGGCGGTGAAAAACTGTTTTTT. Protein: CATSRGSGGGEKLFF. The chain is built from TRBV15 and TRBJ1-4, with D possibly being TRBD1 (6 bases). Germline-derived CDR1 and CDR2 are LNHNV and YYDKDF (reference sequence). The CDR3 runs to 15 residues. The ends were cut back, 1 base at V and 7 bases at J, with 13 bases in the middle. Drawing the rest from reference TRBV15 and TRBJ1-4, the complete variable domain is DAMVIQNPRYQVTQFGKPVTLSCSQTLNHNVMYWYQQKSSQAPKLLFHYYDKDFNNEADTPDNFQSRRPNTSFCFLDIRSPGLGDTAMYLCATSRGSGGGEKLFFGSGTQLSVL.

This rearrangement joins TRBV6-6 to TRBJ2-3; 15 nucleotides agree with TRBD2. V lost 0 bases and J lost 4; bases outside the gene matches: 11. The germline V gene encodes CDR1 MNHNY and CDR2 SVGAGI (reference sequence). The CDR3 extends over 20 amino acids. The CDR3 sequence: CASSYSGLAGGELLADTQYF. For the CDR3, the DNA is TGTGCCAGCAGTTACTCAGGACTAGCGGGGGGGGAGTTACTCGCAGATACGCAGTATTTT.

The V and J genes are TRBV4-3 and TRBJ2-7; 8 positions match TRBD1. CDR1 and CDR2 (germline): LGHNA, YSLEER. The V segment lost 1 base and the J segment 3 bases; nucleotides outside the gene matches: 5. The CDR3 length is 15 residues. The CDR3 reads CASSQVQGAIYEQYF. The CDR3 bases are TGCGCCAGCAGCCAAGTCCAGGGGGCTATCTACGAGCAGTACTTC.

The gene calls are TRBV5-1 and TRBJ2-5, with no clear D. The CDR3 runs 12 residues. CDR1 SGHRS and CDR2 YFSETQ come from the germline V gene. Trimming pared 2 bases from V and 5 bases from J, leaving 7 bases between. In DNA, the CDR3 is TGCGCCAGCAGCTTTGATCGGGAGACCCAGTACTTC. It specifies CASSFDRETQYF.

The chain employs TRBV27 and TRBJ1-1; D remains unclear. Germline values: CDR1 MNHEY, CDR2 SMNVEV (reference sequence). V lost 3 bases and J lost 3, with 11 bases in between. The CDR3 covers 14 residues. The CDR3 reads CASSFRRSYTEAFF. CDR3 coding DNA: TGTGCCAGCAGTTTTCGCAGGTCTTACACTGAAGCTTTCTTT.

The chain recombines TRBV7-3 with TRBJ2-1, with 13 bases aligning to TRBD2. The ends lost 4 bases at V and 8 bases at J; junction bases unmatched: 5. This CDR3 has 15 amino acids. The germline gives CDR1 SGHTA, CDR2 FQGTGA. The CDR3 coding sequence is TGTGCCAGCAGCTCTCCGGGACTAGCGGGATATGAGCAGTTCTTC. As protein: CASSSPGLAGYEQFF.

This clonotype was seen only a few times. V is TRBV6-4 and J is TRBJ2-3; 10 bases agree with TRBD2. Germline assignment: CDR1 MRHNA and CDR2 SNTAGT. V shed 2 bases and J 4 bases; nucleotides not matched to a gene: 6. The CDR3 runs 16 residues. The CDR3 sequence: CASSDEAGGPSDTQYF. The DNA of the CDR3 is TGTGCCAGCAGTGACGAAGCGGGGGGGCCATCAGATACGCAGTATTTT.